Listed below are T cell receptor beta chains from one sample, sequenced in a study of blood T cell repertoires in COVID-19. The assay was immunoSEQ multiplex PCR, and TCRdb's table has in-frame clones only and misses some. Found here are 100,000 to 130,000 clones, 80% to 95% of them singletons; the top ten hold more than 0.9%. The material sequenced was peripheral blood. The receptors originated from a woman aged 25 to 45 with acute or convalescent COVID-19. Both conserved end residues are trimmed from each CDR3. Each record gives: V gene, D gene, CDR3 protein. D genes are given only for firm matches.

>TRBV6-1|NA
ASSDMDYLEPYNEQF
>TRBV15|TRBD2
ATVPGGANTGELF
>TRBV19|TRBD1
ASSIVPGQGNEKLF
>TRBV9|TRBD2
ASSVGGSRNTGELF
>TRBV7-9|TRBD2
ASSPPGGAGIAYEQY
>TRBV2|NA
ASSERQAAFSGANVLT
>TRBV10-3|NA
AIGGWLGANVLT
>TRBV7-6|TRBD1
ASSPLQGGSNTEAF
>TRBV6-5|NA
ATPLTSGELF
>TRBV24-1|TRBD1
ATSAGQGNQPQH
>TRBV10-3|NA
AISDPRIANYGYT
>TRBV29-1|TRBD1
SVLDRGRFTEAF
>TRBV30|NA
AWSVLGTGELF
>TRBV21-1|NA
ALALGGAYFQY
>TRBV5-1|TRBD1
ASSQGTAQNTEAF
>TRBV6-5|NA
ASSYSEGLLYEQY
>TRBV20-1|TRBD1
SASWTGLGSEQF
>TRBV5-6|TRBD1
ASSSEQGARTEAF
>TRBV11-3|TRBD1
ASSPRGQGWNEQF
>TRBV10-3|TRBD2
AISESPSSGVSTDTQY
>TRBV7-6|NA
ASSLGGGVTYEQY
>TRBV4-1|NA
ASSALDWNTEAF
>TRBV4-2|TRBD2
ASSQASGVNTGELF
>TRBV4-1|NA
ASSLDGGSGGTEAF
>TRBV6-2/TRBV6-3|TRBD1
ASRRGGQGYEQY
>TRBV10-3|NA
AISPAGADTQY
>TRBV6-5|NA
ASSSFQGKGYT
>TRBV10-2|NA
ASSGWDTRNSGANVLT
>TRBV5-4|TRBD1
ASSPAGGDHEQF
>TRBV19|TRBD1
ASKTRTGTGPTEAF